Listed here are 23 T cell receptor beta chains from one sample, sequenced in a study of T cells in Graves' hyperthyroidism and ophthalmopathy. TCR beta CDR3 regions were amplified from RNA transcripts. A set of HTBI primers served as the primers for a first-round RT-PCR of the TCR CDR3. Using its own MiXCR run on the multiplex PCR reads, TCRdb lists one record per CDR3 protein. This sample yields 350,000 or so distinct CDR3 sequences, of which about 15% are seen a single time; 34% belongs to the top ten. The sequenced sample was blood. These receptors were obtained from a woman under 40 with Graves' hyperthyroidism that later progressed to Graves' ophthalmopathy.

Details on this clonotype: A read error is possible here, since a much larger clone lies one base away. V and J are TRBV27 and TRBJ1-2; D is unclear. V lost 8 bases and J lost 7, with 23 bases in between. This CDR3 has 15 amino acids. Germline V lookup: CDR1 MNHEY, CDR2 SMNVEV (reference sequence). CDR3 amino acids: CASGGSSRQSRGYTF. The CDR3, as DNA: TGTGCCAGCGGTGGGTCATCACGGCAGTCCCGTGGCTACACCTTC.

The chain carries TRBV2 and TRBJ2-3, with TRBD2 matching over 8 bases. The CDR3 extends over 13 amino acids. The germline V gene has CDR1 SNHLY and CDR2 FYNNEI. Unmatched junction bases numbered 4, after V lost 3 bases and J lost 8 bases. In nucleotides, the CDR3 is TGTGCCAGCAGTGACGGACTAGCAGGTACGCAGTATTTT. It codes for CASSDGLAGTQYF.

This clonotype was seen many times. The chain uses TRBV6-1 and TRBJ1-3; 10 bases are a match to TRBD1. The CDR3 has 17 amino acids. Looked up from germline, CDR1 is MNHNS and CDR2 is SASEGT. Trimming took 7 bases from V and 0 from J; bases not matched to a gene: 9. CDR3 amino acids: CASKLGTGVISGNTIYF. CDR3 DNA sequence: TGTGCCAGCAAGCTCGGGACAGGGGTGATCTCTGGAAACACCATATATTTT.

This clonotype has at least ten counts. This sequence joins TRBV7-2 and TRBJ2-5, with 9 bases aligning to TRBD2. The CDR3 length is 16 residues. Germline lookup yields CDR1 SGHTA and CDR2 FQGNSA. Trimming cost V 5 bases and J 7 bases; bases outside gene matches: 14. CDR3 bases: TGTGCCAGCAGCGAGGTGGGACTAGCTGTGCGTCCGACCCAGTACTTC. Protein product: CASSEVGLAVRPTQYF.

This chain joins TRBV29-1 and TRBJ1-2; possible D gene TRBD1, 6 bases. This CDR3 is built from 15 residues. From germline, CDR1 is SQVTM and CDR2 ANQGSEA. V lost 0 bases and J 0 bases, leaving 11 bases between the germline ends. The CDR3: CSVEEVGGTNYGYTF. The CDR3 DNA sequence: TGCAGCGTTGAAGAGGTGGGGGGCACTAACTATGGCTACACCTTC.

There are many counts of this clonotype. This rearrangement joins TRBV11-2 to TRBJ2-3; the D is unclear. CDR3 size: 15 residues. From germline, CDR1 is SGHAT and CDR2 FQNNGV. V lost 0 bases and J lost 1, with 8 bases in between. CDR3 DNA: TGTGCCAGCAGCTTAGAGGTTACCCGCACAGATACGCAGTATTTT. Amino acid sequence: CASSLEVTRTDTQYF. The whole variable domain, filled in from reference TRBV11-2 and TRBJ2-3, reads EAGVAQSPRYKIIEKRQSVAFWCNPISGHATLYWYQQILGQGPKLLIQFQNNGVVDDSQLPKDRFSAERLKGVDSTLKIQPAKLEDSAVYLCASSLEVTRTDTQYFGPGTRLTVL.

This clonotype was counted ten times or more. The V call is TRBV18, the J call TRBJ2-3; 9 positions agree with TRBD1. There are 15 residues in the CDR3. The J segment lost 3 bases and the V segment lost 1 base, leaving 2 bases of the junction unmatched. Germline CDR1 and CDR2: KGHSH and LQKENI. The CDR3 DNA reads TGTGCCAGCTCACCACTAGGACAGGGGACAGATACGCAGTATTTT. Its translation is CASSPLGQGTDTQYF.

This clonotype was found many times. The J gene is TRBJ2-5, the V gene TRBV12-3 or TRBV12-4, with a tentative D call TRBD1 (8 bases). With 3 bases removed from V and 1 base from J, the gap between germline ends came to 18 bases. The CDR3 is 17 amino acids. The CDR3 loop is CASSFAQGGSFQETQYF. CDR3 nucleotide sequence: TGTGCCAGCAGTTTCGCACAGGGGGGGTCCTTCCAAGAGACCCAGTACTTC.

This chain joins TRBV7-2 and TRBJ2-1; 8 bases fit TRBD1. Germline trimming cut 1 base from V and 8 bases from J; bases unmatched to any gene: 10. The CDR3 has 16 residues. CDR1 is SGHTA, CDR2 FQGNSA, per germline. CDR3 region: CASSLGGQGSLDEQFF. The CDR3 DNA follows: TGTGCCAGCAGCTTAGGTGGACAGGGAAGCCTCGATGAGCAGTTCTTC. The variable domain in full, completed from reference TRBV7-2 and TRBJ2-1, reads GAGVSQSPSNKVTEKGKDVELRCDPISGHTALYWYRQSLGQGLEFLIYFQGNSAPDKSGLPSDRFSAERTGGSVSTLTIQRTQQEDSAVYLCASSLGGQGSLDEQFFGPGTRLTVL.

In this sample, this clonotype turned up a few times. The chain uses TRBV20-1 and TRBJ2-7; possibly TRBD1 or TRBD2 for D (5 bases each). V was cut by 6 bases and J by 6 bases, with 21 bases left in between. The germline V gene encodes CDR1 DFQATT and CDR2 SNEGSKA (reference sequence). The CDR3 spans 14 residues. This CDR3 is CSAPTTGTPGEQYF. The CDR3 DNA reads as TGCAGTGCCCCGACGACTGGGACCCCTGGCGAGCAGTACTTC.

This clonotype occurred many times. The rearrangement uses TRBV2 and TRBJ2-7; possible D gene TRBD1, 6 bases. Germline lookup yields CDR1 SNHLY and CDR2 FYNNEI. Trimming took 2 bases from V and 2 from J, leaving 13 bases between them. The CDR3 sequence is 15 residues long. Here the CDR3 reads CASSEQGSGAYEQYF. The CDR3 DNA follows: TGTGCCAGCAGTGAACAGGGGTCAGGCGCCTACGAGCAGTACTTC.

This clonotype was recorded many times. This chain links TRBV5-1 with TRBJ1-4, with D possibly matching TRBD1 (5 bases). The germline V gene has CDR1 SGHRS and CDR2 YFSETQ. The length of the CDR3 is 12 residues. The ends were cut back, 4 bases at V and 11 bases at J, with 12 bases in the middle. In nucleotides, the CDR3 is TGCGCCAGCAGCACGGGGGATGGGAAACTGTTTTTT. Amino acids: CASSTGDGKLFF. The variable domain in full, with the rest retrieved from reference TRBV5-1 and TRBJ1-4, is KAGVTQTPRYLIKTRGQQVTLSCSPISGHRSVSWYQQTPGQGLQFLFEYFSETQRNKGNFPGRFSGRQFSNSRSEMNVSTLELGDSALYLCASSTGDGKLFFGSGTQLSVL.

Concerning this clonotype: This may come from a read error, since a much larger clone is one base off. This chain uses TRBV7-6 with TRBJ2-1; 12 bases line up with TRBD1. Germline assignment: CDR1 SGHVS and CDR2 FNYEAQ. The CDR3 runs to 13 residues. The CDR3 sequence is CVSSRDRGHEQFF. CDR3 in DNA: TGTGTCAGCAGCCGGGACAGGGGGCATGAGCAGTTCTTC.

This clonotype was counted between two and nine times. The chain has TRBV19 and TRBJ2-3; 11 nucleotides line up with TRBD1. J lost 4 bases, V lost 8 bases, and 5 bases had no gene match. This CDR3 is built from 14 residues. From germline, CDR1 is LNHDA and CDR2 SQIVND (reference sequence). The CDR3 sequence: CASGGTGGPDTQYF. DNA of the CDR3: TGTGCCAGTGGAGGGACAGGGGGGCCAGATACGCAGTATTTT.

This clonotype was picked up a small number of times. The junction differs from germline at one of its ends, possibly a read error. The chain combines TRBV2 with TRBJ2-2; a possible D gene is TRBD2 (5 bases). There are 19 residues in the CDR3. Per germline, CDR1 SNHLY and CDR2 FYNNEI. The DNA for the CDR3 is TGTGCCAGCAGTGACATAAAGGACCAGGCAGTTACGAATTCCCGGGGAGCTGTTTTT. Translated, it gives CASSDIKDQAVTNSRGAVF.

The chain uses TRBV27 and TRBJ2-2, with TRBD1 as a possible D gene (5 bases). Per the germline V gene, CDR1 is MNHEY and CDR2 is SMNVEV (reference sequence). This CDR3 is built from 12 residues. V was cut by 5 bases and J by 8 bases, with 9 bases left in between. The DNA for the CDR3 is TGTGCCAGCAGTAAACGACAGGGGGAGCTGTTTTTT. Protein: CASSKRQGELFF.

This clonotype was seen a handful of times. V is TRBV20-1 and J is TRBJ2-7; D possibly corresponds to TRBD2 (6 bases). Trimming pared 0 bases from V and 3 bases from J, leaving 21 bases between. The CDR3 sequence is 17 residues long. The germline V gene has CDR1 DFQATT and CDR2 SNEGSKA (reference sequence). CDR3 nucleotide sequence: TGCAGTGCTAGAGATAACCGGGAGTCCTATACAAACTACGAGCAGTACTTC. Its protein product is CSARDNRESYTNYEQYF.

This clonotype was seen many times. The rearrangement links TRBV20-1 to TRBJ2-4, with TRBD2 matching over 11 bases. Germline V gene data show CDR1 as DFQATT and CDR2 as SNEGSKA (reference sequence). Trimming took 6 bases from V and 9 from J; bases not matched to a gene: 13. This CDR3 contains 15 residues. The CDR3 coding sequence is TGCAGTGCCACCGGGACTAGCGGAGTCCCAGTCATTCAGTACTTC. This gives the protein CSATGTSGVPVIQYF.

This chain links TRBV28 with TRBJ1-2; 10 bases fit TRBD1. CDR3 length equals 14 residues. CDR1 and CDR2 from the germline V gene are MDHEN and SYDVKM. The junction had 7 bases not matched to a gene; V was cut back by 6 bases and J by 6 bases. The CDR3 DNA reads as TGTGCCAGCAGCCGAGACAGGGGGCTCGATGGCTACACCTTC. Translated, it gives CASSRDRGLDGYTF.

Many counts were recorded for this clonotype. The rearrangement links TRBV5-6 to TRBJ2-1; D unresolved. The germline V gene encodes CDR1 SGHDT and CDR2 YYEEEE. The CDR3 is 17 residues long. Between the trimmed V and J ends, which lost 5 bases and 0 bases, there was a span of 18 bases. CDR3 DNA: TGTGCCAGCAGGGCGACTGGAGCTCCACCCTCCTACAATGAGCAGTTCTTC. Its protein is CASRATGAPPSYNEQFF. Based on the CDR3 plus reference TRBV5-6 and TRBJ2-1, the full variable domain is DAGVTQSPTHLIKTRGQQVTLRCSPKSGHDTVSWYQQALGQGPQFIFQYYEEEERQRGNFPDRFSGHQFPNYSSELNVNALLLGDSALYLCASRATGAPPSYNEQFFGPGTRLTVL.

Ten or more counts support this clonotype. This chain uses TRBV19 with TRBJ1-2, with D possibly matching TRBD1 (6 bases). Trimming shortened V by 2 bases and J by 8 bases, and 15 bases separated the two germline ends. Germline values: CDR1 LNHDA, CDR2 SQIVND (reference sequence). This CDR3 has 14 amino acids. The CDR3 DNA reads TGTGCCAGTAGTATAACCTCAGGGGCGGACGGCTACACCTTC. It is translated as CASSITSGADGYTF.

This clonotype has ten or more counts. V gene TRBV3-1 combines with J gene TRBJ2-2; D might be TRBD2 (5 bases). Germline V gene data show CDR1 as LGHDT and CDR2 as YNNKEL (reference sequence). Trimming stripped 0 bases from V and 4 bases from J, with 21 bases between. The CDR3 has 19 amino acids. The CDR3 coding sequence is TGTGCCAGCAGCCAAGATTCAACCTCCGTGGCGGGTGGCACCGGGGAGCTGTTTTTT. Its protein product is CASSQDSTSVAGGTGELFF.

There are a few counts of this clonotype. The germline gene is not matched at one end of the junction; a read error may be the cause. This chain connects TRBV7-2 to TRBJ1-1, with TRBD1 identical over 11 bases. CDR3 length: 15 amino acids. Germline V gene lookup returns CDR1 SGHTA and CDR2 FQGNSA. CDR3 nucleotides: TGTGCCAGCAGCTTAGGATCGGGACAGGGGGAAGTTGGTCTCTTT. Its protein is CASSLGSGQGEVGLF.